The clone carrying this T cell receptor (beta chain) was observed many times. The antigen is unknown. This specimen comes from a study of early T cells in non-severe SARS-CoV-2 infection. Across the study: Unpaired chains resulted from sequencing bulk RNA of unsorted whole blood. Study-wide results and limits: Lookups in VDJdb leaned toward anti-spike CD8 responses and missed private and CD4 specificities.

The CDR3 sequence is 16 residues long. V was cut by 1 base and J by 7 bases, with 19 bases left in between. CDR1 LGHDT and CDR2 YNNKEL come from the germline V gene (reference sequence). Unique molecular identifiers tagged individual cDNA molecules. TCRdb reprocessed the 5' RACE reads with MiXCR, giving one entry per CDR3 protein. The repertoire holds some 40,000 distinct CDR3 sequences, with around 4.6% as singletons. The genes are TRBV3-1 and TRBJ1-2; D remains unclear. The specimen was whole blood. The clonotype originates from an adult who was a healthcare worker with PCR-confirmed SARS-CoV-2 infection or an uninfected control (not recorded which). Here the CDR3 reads CASSQGPADYSGGYTF. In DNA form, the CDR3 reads TGTGCCAGCAGCCAAGGTCCGGCAGATTATTCTGGTGGCTACACCTTC.